Each of the 29 T cell receptor beta chains below was sequenced from the same sample in a study of PD-1 blockade in classical Hodgkin lymphoma. Measured with immunoSEQ multiplex PCR; TCRdb has only the in-frame clones, and not every one. The sample has roughly 150,000 clones; nearly 80% are singletons. Each and every patient relapsed after autologous stem cell transplantation, and patients got differing brentuximab vedotin exposure. This material consisted of peripheral blood mononuclear cells (PBMCs), taken before the second cycle of nivolumab. Receptors originate from a human donor with classical Hodgkin lymphoma.

This clone appeared a few times. The chain is built from TRBV7-3 and TRBJ1-2, with 7 nucleotides matching TRBD1. There are 14 residues in the CDR3. J lost 7 bases, V lost 9 bases, and 14 bases had no gene match. Germline V lookup: CDR1 SGHTA, CDR2 FQGTGA. The CDR3 DNA sequence: TGTGCCAGTACACAGGGGCGACCTACGGGTGGCTACACCTTC. Its protein is CASTQGRPTGGYTF.

The rearrangement uses TRBV9 and TRBJ1-1; D is undetermined. The CDR3 has 15 amino acids. Germline V gene lookup returns CDR1 SGDLS and CDR2 YYNGEE. The germline V and J ends were trimmed by 4 bases and 0 bases, with 13 bases remaining between them. The chain's CDR3 is CASSPSDRMNTEAFF. CDR3 coding DNA: TGTGCCAGCAGCCCCTCTGACCGTATGAACACTGAAGCTTTCTTT.

Only one count was recorded for this clone. The rearrangement uses TRBV5-1 and TRBJ1-3; D gene unclear. Trimming cost V 0 bases and J 4 bases, with 8 bases left between them. The CDR3 loop spans 14 amino acids. Germline-derived CDR1 and CDR2 are SGHRS and YFSETQ. CDR3 region: CASSLAAQGNTIYF. The CDR3 DNA is TGCGCCAGCAGCTTGGCGGCACAAGGAAACACCATATATTTT.

V and J are TRBV4-2 and TRBJ1-1, with D possibly being TRBD1 (6 bases). Trimming took 0 bases from V and 5 from J, leaving 16 bases between them. Germline V gene data show CDR1 as LGHNA and CDR2 as YNFKEQ. The CDR3 has 16 residues. The CDR3 nucleotides read TGTGCCAGCAGCCAAGAGGAGGCCGGGGGGCGGACTGAAGCTTTCTTT. This encodes CASSQEEAGGRTEAFF.

This clone was seen just once. The rearrangement uses TRBV5-4 and TRBJ2-3, with D tentatively TRBD2 (5 bases). The V gene's germline CDR1 is SGHNT and CDR2 YYREEE (reference sequence). Trimming removed 2 bases from V and 2 bases from J, with 15 bases in between. The CDR3 sequence is 16 residues long. The DNA of the CDR3 is TGTGCCAGCAGCTTCCAAGCGGCCCTATACACAGATACGCAGTATTTT. Its protein product is CASSFQAALYTDTQYF.

The rearrangement links TRBV5-1 to TRBJ1-6; D gene ambiguous. CDR1 is SGHRS, CDR2 YFSETQ, per germline. The CDR3 loop spans 14 amino acids. V was shortened by 0 bases and J by 7 bases, with 8 bases between the two germline ends. Here the CDR3 reads CASSLGGSNSPLHF. CDR3 in DNA: TGCGCCAGCAGCTTGGGCGGATCAAATTCACCCCTCCACTTT.

This chain connects TRBV9 to TRBJ2-1; 11 nucleotides line up with TRBD2. Germline CDR1 reads SGDLS; CDR2 reads YYNGEE. V lost 4 bases and J lost 4; bases outside the gene matches: 7. The CDR3 sequence is 16 residues long. The CDR3 loop is CASSTHVAGGYNEQFF. CDR3 DNA sequence: TGTGCCAGCAGCACCCATGTAGCGGGAGGGTACAATGAGCAGTTCTTC.

The CDR3 is CASSDGLAGVSNTGELFF. CDR3 DNA sequence: TGTGCCAGCAGTGATGGGCTAGCGGGGGTCTCAAACACCGGGGAGCTGTTTTTT. The chain recombines TRBV2 with TRBJ2-2; TRBD2 agrees at 10 bases. The V segment lost 3 bases and the J segment 2 bases; nucleotides outside the gene matches: 9. CDR1 is SNHLY and CDR2 is FYNNEI in the germline V gene. CDR3 length: 18 amino acids. The full variable domain, with the rest looked up from reference TRBV2 and TRBJ2-2, is EPEVTQTPSHQVTQMGQEVILRCVPISNHLYFYWYRQILGQKVEFLVSFYNNEISEKSEIFDDQFSVERPDGSNFTLKIRSTKLEDSAMYFCASSDGLAGVSNTGELFFGEGSRLTVL.

The gene calls are TRBV28 and TRBJ1-5; D gene unclear. The V end was cut by 2 bases, the J end by 2 bases, with 4 bases between. The CDR3 runs 13 residues. Germline values: CDR1 MDHEN, CDR2 SYDVKM. CDR3 amino acids: CASSLIRNQPQHF. The CDR3 DNA follows: TGTGCCAGCAGTTTAATTCGCAATCAGCCCCAGCATTTT.

The chain is built from TRBV6-5 and TRBJ1-5; D might be TRBD1 (6 bases). CDR3 length: 14 residues. Trimming removed 5 bases at V and 6 bases at J, with 14 bases between. Germline CDR1 MNHEY, CDR2 SVGAGI. This CDR3 is CASSPSGAAQPQHF. In nucleotides, the CDR3 is TGTGCCAGCAGTCCATCAGGGGCGGCTCAGCCCCAGCATTTT.

The rearrangement links TRBV29-1 to TRBJ2-1; D not certain. CDR1 and CDR2 from the germline V gene are SQVTM and ANQGSEA. CDR3 length: 15 residues. V was trimmed by 3 bases and J by 0 bases, leaving 12 bases between them. CDR3 amino acids: CSVEGWRPSYNEQFF. CDR3 nucleotide sequence: TGCAGCGTTGAGGGGTGGCGGCCCTCCTACAATGAGCAGTTCTTC.

The V gene is TRBV7-3, the J gene TRBJ2-7; D is possibly TRBD2 (6 bases). Germline CDR1 SGHTA, CDR2 FQGTGA. The V gene lost 6 bases and the J gene lost 5 bases, with 14 bases spanning the gap. The CDR3 spans 13 residues. The DNA of the CDR3 is TGTGCCAGCAGTTTCGGCTGGGGGGACGAGCAGTACTTC. This translates into CASSFGWGDEQYF.

This clone was seen only once. The chain employs TRBV29-1 and TRBJ1-2; D unresolved. Looked up from germline, CDR1 is SQVTM and CDR2 is ANQGSEA. The CDR3 is made up of 14 amino acids. Between the trimmed V and J ends, which lost 3 bases and 6 bases, there was a span of 17 bases. This CDR3 reads CSVDAAIGRHGYTF. In nucleotides, the CDR3 is TGCAGCGTTGACGCCGCCATAGGTCGACATGGCTACACCTTC.

In DNA, the CDR3 is TGTGCCAGCAGCCTATACGATGAGCAGTTCTTC. Amino acids: CASSLYDEQFF. The chain links TRBV7-9 to TRBJ2-1; D is unclear. Trimming removed 5 bases from V and 8 bases from J, with 7 bases in between. Germline CDR1 and CDR2: SEHNR and FQNEAQ (reference sequence). The CDR3 length is 11 residues.

This clone was observed a single time. The chain joins TRBV6-5 to TRBJ2-3; 9 bases match TRBD1. This CDR3 comprises 15 residues. Trimming removed 0 bases from V and 5 bases from J; junction bases left unmatched: 3. The V gene's germline CDR1 is MNHEY and CDR2 SVGAGI. CDR3 coding DNA: TGTGCCAGCAGTTACTCTGCGACAGGGGGAGATACGCAGTATTTT. The encoded protein is CASSYSATGGDTQYF.

The chain is built from TRBV27 and TRBJ1-5; the match to TRBD1 covers 7 bases. The V segment lost 1 base and the J segment 7 bases; nucleotides outside the gene matches: 4. From germline, CDR1 is MNHEY and CDR2 SMNVEV (reference sequence). The CDR3 sequence is 14 residues long. The CDR3, as DNA: TGTGCCAGCAGTTTATACAGGGGAGGCCAGCCCCAGCATTTT. Its translation: CASSLYRGGQPQHF.

The V and J genes are TRBV20-1 and TRBJ2-7; no definite D call. The CDR3 contains 11 residues. The V gene lost 6 bases and the J gene lost 5 bases, with 11 bases spanning the gap. In germline, CDR1 is DFQATT, CDR2 SNEGSKA (reference sequence). The CDR3 reads CSATSPNEQYF. The CDR3 coding sequence is TGCAGTGCCACCTCCCCCAACGAGCAGTACTTC.

As for this clone: A much larger clone differs by one base, so this may be a read error. Other DNA sequences of this sample code for an identical CDR3. The chain recombines TRBV7-2 with TRBJ1-1; no clear D gene. V was clipped by 1 base and J by 1 base, with 7 bases between them. In germline, CDR1 is SGHTA, CDR2 FQGNSA. This CDR3 is 14 amino acids long. The chain's CDR3 is CASSLEGGNTEAFF. The CDR3 DNA reads as TGTGCCAGCAGCTTAGAGGGAGGGAACACTGAAGCTTTCTTT.

This clone appeared once. The rearrangement joins TRBV2 to TRBJ1-2, with D perhaps matching TRBD1 (6 bases). Germline V gives CDR1 SNHLY, CDR2 FYNNEI. Trimming removed 4 bases from V and 2 bases from J, with 14 bases in between. The CDR3 runs 15 residues. In DNA, the CDR3 is TGTGCCAGCAGTGCGGAAACAGGGCTAAACTATGGCTACACCTTC. Translating gives CASSAETGLNYGYTF.

The chain joins TRBV4-3 to TRBJ1-3, with unresolved D. Germline V gives CDR1 LGHNA, CDR2 YSLEER. The V gene lost 0 bases and the J gene lost 2 bases, with 17 bases spanning the gap. The CDR3 spans 18 residues. CDR3 DNA: TGCGCCAGCAGCCAAGATTTAGGGCAGGCAGTCGCTGGAAACACCATATATTTT. Its translation: CASSQDLGQAVAGNTIYF.

V gene TRBV7-8 combines with J gene TRBJ1-1; no clear D. The CDR3 contains 15 residues. Germline-derived CDR1 and CDR2 are SGHVS and FQNEAQ. V lost 1 base, J lost 1 base, and 10 bases lay in between. CDR3 DNA sequence: TGTGCCAGCAGCTTAGTTGGGAACGCGAACACTGAAGCTTTCTTT. Translating it yields CASSLVGNANTEAFF.

This sequence joins TRBV19 and TRBJ2-1; 7 bases align to TRBD1. The junction had 4 bases not matched to a gene; V was cut back by 5 bases and J by 0 bases. CDR1 and CDR2 from the germline V gene are LNHDA and SQIVND (reference sequence). This CDR3 is built from 15 residues. This CDR3 reads CASSFTGVSYNEQFF. The CDR3 nucleotides read TGTGCCAGTAGTTTTACAGGGGTCTCCTACAATGAGCAGTTCTTC.

The chain carries TRBV6-1 and TRBJ1-2, with 8 bases lining up with TRBD1. This CDR3 spans 12 amino acids. The V segment lost 5 bases and the J segment 6 bases; nucleotides outside the gene matches: 2. CDR1 MNHNS and CDR2 SASEGT come from the germline V gene. The CDR3 bases are TGTGCCAGCAGTTTGGACAGGGATGGCTACACCTTC. Residues: CASSLDRDGYTF.

This clone has a handful of counts. This sequence joins TRBV27 and TRBJ1-1, with a weak D call TRBD1 (6 bases). The germline gives CDR1 MNHEY, CDR2 SMNVEV (reference sequence). V lost 2 bases to trimming and J lost 2 bases, with 15 bases between them. The CDR3 length is 16 residues. DNA for the CDR3: TGTGCCAGCAGTTTAGCAGGACAGCCGAGAAACACTGAAGCTTTCTTT. Residues: CASSLAGQPRNTEAFF.

V and J are TRBV10-3 and TRBJ2-7; TRBD1 matches at 7 bases. J was trimmed by 7 bases and V by 2 bases; bases with no gene match: 2. CDR1 and CDR2 from the germline V gene are ENHRY and SYGVKD. This CDR3 is built from 12 residues. Here the CDR3 DNA reads TGTGCCATCAGTGAGACAGGGGTAGAGCAGTACTTC. Amino acid sequence: CAISETGVEQYF.

In its sample, this clone was seen a few times. The rearrangement joins TRBV10-2 to TRBJ2-7; weak D call: TRBD1 (6 bases). This CDR3 is built from 13 residues. Trimming removed 2 bases from V and 3 bases from J, with 8 bases in between. Germline V gene sequence: CDR1 WSHSY, CDR2 SAAADI. The CDR3, as DNA: TGCGCCAGCAGTGAGGGACAGCTCTACGAGCAGTACTTC. The encoded protein is CASSEGQLYEQYF.

In the case of this clone: Distinct nucleotide sequences in the sample also encode this CDR3. V usage is TRBV11-2 and J usage is TRBJ2-7; D remains ambiguous. CDR1 and CDR2 (germline): SGHAT, FQNNGV. The CDR3 length is 12 residues. The V and J ends lost 1 base and 1 base respectively, with 2 bases between them. For the CDR3, the DNA is TGTGCCAGCAGCTTAGGATCCTACGAGCAGTACTTC. It encodes CASSLGSYEQYF.

The chain uses TRBV4-2 and TRBJ1-3; D remains ambiguous. The CDR3 is 14 residues long. Germline values: CDR1 LGHNA, CDR2 YNFKEQ. V shed 0 bases and J shed 2 bases, with 5 bases lying between them. The CDR3 DNA sequence: TGTGCCAGCAGCCAAGATGGCACTGGAAACACCATATATTTT. It yields the protein CASSQDGTGNTIYF.

The chain is built from TRBV19 and TRBJ1-3; D is unclear. The V gene's germline CDR1 is LNHDA and CDR2 SQIVND (reference sequence). V shed 5 bases and J shed 0 bases, with 8 bases lying between them. The CDR3 extends over 14 amino acids. DNA of the CDR3: TGTGCCAGTAGTGGCCGGTACTCTGGAAACACCATATATTTT. Encoded protein: CASSGRYSGNTIYF.